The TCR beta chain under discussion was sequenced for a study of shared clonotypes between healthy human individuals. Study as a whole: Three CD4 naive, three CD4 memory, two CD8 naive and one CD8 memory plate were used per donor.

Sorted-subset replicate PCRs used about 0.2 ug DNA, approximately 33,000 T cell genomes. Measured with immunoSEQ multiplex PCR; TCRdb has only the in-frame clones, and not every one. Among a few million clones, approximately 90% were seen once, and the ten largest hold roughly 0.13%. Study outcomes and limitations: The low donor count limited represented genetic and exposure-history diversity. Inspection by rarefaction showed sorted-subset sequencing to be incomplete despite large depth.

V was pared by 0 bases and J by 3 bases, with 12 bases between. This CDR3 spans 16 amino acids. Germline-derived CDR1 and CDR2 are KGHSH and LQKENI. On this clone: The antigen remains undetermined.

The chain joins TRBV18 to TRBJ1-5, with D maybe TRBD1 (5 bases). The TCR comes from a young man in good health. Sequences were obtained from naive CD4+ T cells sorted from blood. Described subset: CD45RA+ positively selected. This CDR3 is CASSPPSGATNQPQHF. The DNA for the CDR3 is TGTGCCAGCTCACCACCTTCCGGGGCCACCAATCAGCCCCAGCATTTT.